This T cell receptor beta chain was sequenced for a study of blood T cells in healthy people across ages (dated by TCRdb to between 2014 and 2016). Regarding the study in general: In model experiments, template switching captured roughly one uniquely barcoded TCR beta cDNA molecule for every two T cells. Using deep sequencing normalized with unique cDNA molecular identifiers, the study measured how TCR beta repertoire diversity changes with age. The study analyzed two additional independent replicas of 1 million unique cDNA reads from the same blood draw for two donors, one aged 18 to 29 and one aged 80 or older. To avoid experimental bias, donors of different ages were distributed randomly across sequencing lanes. Four age groups were formed from the donors: young (average about 16 years), middle-aged (roughly 38), aged (around 68) and long-lived (more than 75).

Its CDR3 holds 13 amino acids, cysteine through phenylalanine. The entry retains the CDR3 DNA only, 39 bases that are in frame from base 1. V and J are truncated by 5 bases and 1 base respectively, leaving an intervening sequence of 7 bases. This clonotype occurred many times. The target of this receptor is not known. No per-base quality is available; no much larger clone lies one base away. The library relied on 5' RACE. The sequencer listed for this sample is Illumina HiSeq 2500. A second PCR of about 7 to 12 cycles was run with a J-beta primer mix and a sample-barcoded 5' primer. Each TCR beta cDNA molecule received a unique molecular identifier from a template-switch 5' adaptor carrying 12 random nucleotides. Each sample yielded at least 2.5 million CDR3-containing paired-end reads. The Mint cDNA synthesis kit, primed by a TRBC-specific oligonucleotide, was used to synthesize first-strand cDNA from all RNA. Following uracil-DNA glycosylase treatment, a first 18-cycle PCR with universal primers M1SS and BC2_uni_R was performed on all cDNA. In the source study's methods: Each sample was normalized by randomly selecting 1 million high-quality reads, each carrying a distinct molecular identifier. Instead of being binned into consensus sequences, reads with shared molecular identifiers were discarded. MiTCR, set to a Q25 quality threshold and the strictest error-elimination algorithm, was used for CDR3 identification, clonotype clustering and error correction. A nonparametric unseen species model using Euler transformation provided a lower-bound estimate of total TCR beta diversity. TCRdb passed the public sequencing reads through fastp at Q25 and MiXCR, retaining productive beta sequences. Each record represents a unique CDR3 protein, reported with the most common genes and DNA among its rows. What appears here as the V and J calls and clone size reflects TCRdb's work, not the paper's. The sample data list about 1.1 million distinct CDR3 sequences, and roughly two fifths of these were observed just once. Of the sample, around 13% is held by the ten largest clones.

On the study overall, not on this receptor specifically: Observed TCR beta diversity per million T cells fell roughly linearly with age, and a significant reduction was already apparent by age around 40. Donor CMV infection status was unknown, potentially confounding age-related changes in expanded clonotypes. A strong correlation was found between observed TCR beta diversity and the percentage of naive T cells measured by flow cytometry. Compared with the aged group, the long-lived group had more naive CD4+ T cells, fewer expanded clones and increased TCR diversity, a pattern suggesting age selection. Because profiling used bulk unsorted PBMCs, naive and antigen-experienced compartments could not be compared conclusively. Estimates of total diversity based on one million sequenced T cells were regarded as lower bounds and as underestimates.

The donors were roughly 39 Caucasian individuals from Russia, aged roughly 6 to 100 years, who were systemically healthy. About 9.6 milliliters of peripheral blood were collected from each donor into EDTA-treated Vacutainer tubes. Ficoll-Paque density-gradient centrifugation was used to isolate PBMCs, with at least 6.5 million per sample. Trizol reagent was used to extract total RNA from the PBMCs, yielding at least 5.5 micrograms per sample. For every donor, an aliquot of PBMCs went through flow cytometry to measure the percentages of naive CD45RAhigh/CD27high T cells. Source material: blood. This receptor chain uses TRBV12-3 or TRBV12-4 and TRBJ2-3; no D gene call is confident. The TCR sequence derives from a man between 18 and 29 years old in good health. The encoded CDR3 is CASSRTGTDTQYF. The DNA sequence is given as TGTGCCAGCAGTCGTACAGGCACAGATACGCAGTATTTT.